Shown below are 21 T cell receptor beta chains from a single sample sequenced in a study of blood T cell repertoires in COVID-19. Libraries were prepared by immunoSEQ multiplex PCR; TCRdb keeps only in-frame clonotypes and omits some of them. The table has some 100,000 clones, around 82% seen once; the top ten hold less than 9%. Sequencing was done on a sample of peripheral blood. These TCRs come from a man between 50 and 59 years old with active or convalescent COVID-19.

J is TRBJ1-1 and V is TRBV4-3, with D unclear. The CDR3 is made up of 16 amino acids. Trimming left V 1 base short and J 4 bases short, with 16 bases between. The germline gives CDR1 LGHNA, CDR2 YSLEER. CDR3 in amino acids: CASSQGGGAETTEAFF. CDR3 coding DNA: TGCGCCAGCAGCCAAGGGGGAGGCGCAGAGACCACTGAAGCTTTCTTT.

This clone was picked up many times. V is TRBV11-2 and J is TRBJ2-5, with D uncertain. Trimming removed 0 bases from V and 5 bases from J, with 4 bases in between. Germline CDR1 reads SGHAT; CDR2 reads FQNNGV. The CDR3 runs 12 residues. CDR3 residues: CASSLDRETQYF. CDR3 DNA: TGTGCCAGCAGCTTAGATCGGGAGACCCAGTACTTC.

This chain joins TRBV7-8 and TRBJ2-1, with 12 bases fitting TRBD2. CDR1 and CDR2 from the germline V gene are SGHVS and FQNEAQ. This CDR3 has 15 residues. J gave up 5 bases and V 3 bases, and 2 bases lay outside the gene matches. The CDR3 DNA reads as TGTGCCAGCAGCTTCGGACTAGCGGGGAACAATGAGCAGTTCTTC. Its protein is CASSFGLAGNNEQFF.

This clone occurred a few times. The chain carries TRBV5-5 and TRBJ1-1, with unresolved D. Per germline, CDR1 SGHKS and CDR2 YYEKEE (reference sequence). V shed 4 bases and J shed 0 bases, with 10 bases lying between them. The CDR3 is made up of 14 amino acids. CDR3 residues: CASSPQILNTEAFF. DNA for the CDR3: TGTGCCAGCAGCCCGCAGATCCTGAACACTGAAGCTTTCTTT. Drawing the rest from reference TRBV5-5 and TRBJ1-1, the complete variable domain is DAGVTQSPTHLIKTRGQQVTLRCSPISGHKSVSWYQQVLGQGPQFIFQYYEKEERGRGNFPDRFSARQFPNYSSELNVNALLLGDSALYLCASSPQILNTEAFFGQGTRLTVV.

This chain connects TRBV4-3 to TRBJ2-1; a weak D match, TRBD1 (5 bases). CDR3 length equals 17 residues. Trimming left V 1 base short and J 0 bases short, with 13 bases between. Germline assignment: CDR1 LGHNA and CDR2 YSLEER. CDR3 in amino acids: CASSQGGRVASYNEQFF. CDR3 sequence (DNA): TGCGCCAGCAGCCAAGGAGGCAGGGTGGCCTCCTACAATGAGCAGTTCTTC.

The V and J genes are TRBV13 and TRBJ2-5; the match to TRBD2 covers 8 bases. The CDR3 contains 14 residues. Germline loops: CDR1 PRHDT, CDR2 FYEKMQ (reference sequence). With 5 bases clipped from V and 4 bases from J, the junction kept 6 bases outside the gene matches. The CDR3, as DNA: TGTGCCAGCAGCCGGGGGACTAGGGGAGAGACCCAGTACTTC. Translating gives CASSRGTRGETQYF. Variable domain in full (rest from reference TRBV13 and TRBJ2-5): AAGVIQSPRHLIKEKRETATLKCYPIPRHDTVYWYQQGPGQDPQFLISFYEKMQSDKGSIPDRFSAQQFSDYHSELNMSSLELGDSALYFCASSRGTRGETQYFGPGTRLLVL.

This sequence joins TRBV6-5 and TRBJ1-1; 7 bases line up with TRBD1. V trimming: 5 bases; J trimming: 0 bases; junction bases outside the gene matches: 6. There are 15 residues in the CDR3. Per the germline V gene, CDR1 is MNHEY and CDR2 is SVGAGI. The CDR3 is CASSKNRGVNTEAFF. The CDR3 DNA follows: TGTGCCAGCAGTAAAAACAGGGGCGTGAACACTGAAGCTTTCTTT.

This chain uses TRBV28 with TRBJ1-1; D may be TRBD1 (6 bases). Trimming removed 4 bases from V and 1 base from J, with 13 bases in between. This CDR3 region has 15 residues. Germline CDR1 is MDHEN and CDR2 is SYDVKM. Here the CDR3 reads CASSYTGLPNTEAFF. CDR3 in DNA: TGTGCCAGCAGTTATACAGGGTTGCCGAACACTGAAGCTTTCTTT. The whole variable domain, remainder taken from reference TRBV28 and TRBJ1-1, is DVKVTQSSRYLVKRTGEKVFLECVQDMDHENMFWYRQDPGLGLRLIYFSYDVKMKEKGDIPEGYSVSREKKERFSLILESASTNQTSMYLCASSYTGLPNTEAFFGQGTRLTVV.

V and J are TRBV19 and TRBJ1-5; D unresolved. The CDR3 loop spans 13 amino acids. Germline lookup yields CDR1 LNHDA and CDR2 SQIVND (reference sequence). V was trimmed by 3 bases and J by 2 bases, leaving 5 bases between them. The CDR3 is CASSIRGNQPQHF. CDR3 in DNA: TGTGCCAGTAGTATTCGGGGCAATCAGCCCCAGCATTTT.

The chain links TRBV20-1 to TRBJ1-2; possibly TRBD1 for D (5 bases). Deletions cut 3 bases from V and 3 bases from J, with 11 bases between. The V gene's germline CDR1 is DFQATT and CDR2 SNEGSKA (reference sequence). This CDR3 contains 13 residues. The CDR3 region is CSASEGRDYGYTF. CDR3 in DNA: TGCAGTGCTAGTGAGGGGCGCGACTATGGCTACACCTTC.

J is TRBJ2-5 and V is TRBV5-1; 9 positions agree with TRBD2. This CDR3 is 15 amino acids long. The germline CDR1 and CDR2 sequences are SGHRS and YFSETQ. Germline trimming cut 0 bases from V and 0 bases from J; bases unmatched to any gene: 0. The CDR3 bases are TGCGCCAGCAGCTTGGAGCGGGGGGACCAAGAGACCCAGTACTTC. Encoded protein: CASSLERGDQETQYF.

The chain joins TRBV14 to TRBJ2-3, with TRBD1 identical over 10 bases. The V gene's germline CDR1 is SGHDN and CDR2 FVKESK. The ends lost 3 bases at V and 4 bases at J; junction bases unmatched: 7. The CDR3 is 16 amino acids. CDR3 coding DNA: TGTGCCAGCAGCCACCCCGGGACAGGGGCCCCAGATACGCAGTATTTT. Translating gives CASSHPGTGAPDTQYF.

The V gene is TRBV28, the J gene TRBJ1-5; no clear D. Germline V gives CDR1 MDHEN, CDR2 SYDVKM. This CDR3 has 15 residues. The germline V and J ends were trimmed by 7 bases and 2 bases, with 15 bases remaining between them. The CDR3 nucleotides read TGTGCCAGCATGCGGTGGGTTAATGGCAATCAGCCCCAGCATTTT. Protein product: CASMRWVNGNQPQHF.

The chain couples TRBV29-1 to TRBJ2-7, with D possibly matching TRBD1 (7 bases). The length of the CDR3 is 13 residues. Germline V gene lookup returns CDR1 SQVTM and CDR2 ANQGSEA. The germline V and J ends were trimmed by 4 bases and 0 bases, with 10 bases remaining between them. CDR3 protein: CSVVQGGSYEQYF. CDR3 DNA: TGCAGCGTTGTTCAGGGGGGCTCCTACGAGCAGTACTTC.

This sequence joins TRBV7-8 and TRBJ2-1, with 12 bases lining up with TRBD2. The CDR3 contains 17 residues. The V gene end was trimmed by 3 bases and the J gene end by 9 bases; junction bases not matched to a gene: 12. Per the germline V gene, CDR1 is SGHVS and CDR2 is FQNEAQ. CDR3 sequence (DNA): TGTGCCAGCAGCTTCGGGCGGCTAGCGGGGGGGCGGGGTGAGCAGTTCTTC. It is translated as CASSFGRLAGGRGEQFF.

This clone was picked up one time. V usage is TRBV6-5 and J usage is TRBJ2-3; D might be TRBD1 (6 bases). The CDR3 totals 13 residues. V shed 6 bases and J shed 2 bases, with 9 bases lying between them. CDR1 is MNHEY, CDR2 SVGAGI, per germline. The CDR3 bases are TGTGCCAGCAGAAGGGACACCACAGATACGCAGTATTTT. This sequence encodes CASRRDTTDTQYF.

Here the CDR3 DNA reads TGTGCCAGCAGCTTAGGGCGGGGCAACAATGAGCAGTTCTTC. Protein sequence: CASSLGRGNNEQFF. V is TRBV7-6 and J is TRBJ2-1; D possibly corresponds to TRBD2 (6 bases). The CDR3 length is 14 residues. V was pared by 1 base and J by 5 bases, with 9 bases between. The germline V gene encodes CDR1 SGHVS and CDR2 FNYEAQ. Drawing the rest from reference TRBV7-6 and TRBJ2-1, the complete variable domain is GAGVSQSPRYKVTKRGQDVALRCDPISGHVSLYWYRQALGQGPEFLTYFNYEAQQDKSGLPNDRFSAERPEGSISTLTIQRTEQRDSAMYRCASSLGRGNNEQFFGPGTRLTVL.

The chain combines TRBV25-1 with TRBJ1-2; D call uncertain. V was cut by 5 bases and J by 3 bases, with 19 bases left in between. Germline V gives CDR1 MGHDK, CDR2 SYGVNS. The CDR3 length is 16 residues. CDR3 bases: TGTGCCAGCAGTTCCCCTGGAGCGGAAGGCTACTATGGCTACACCTTC. Its protein is CASSSPGAEGYYGYTF.

The chain uses TRBV5-4 and TRBJ2-3, with TRBD2 matching over 9 bases. Per germline, CDR1 SGHNT and CDR2 YYREEE (reference sequence). This CDR3 region has 16 residues. J gave up 2 bases and V 1 base, and 5 bases lay outside the gene matches. In DNA, the CDR3 is TGTGCCAGCAGCTTGAGGAGCGGGGGGTCCACAGATACGCAGTATTTT. It specifies CASSLRSGGSTDTQYF.

The rearrangement links TRBV19 to TRBJ1-6, with TRBD1 matching 9 bases. The CDR3 is 14 residues long. V dropped 4 bases and J dropped 8; count of bases not matched to a gene: 3. Germline assignment: CDR1 LNHDA and CDR2 SQIVND (reference sequence). Written as DNA, the CDR3 is TGTGCCAGTAGTAGGGACAGGGAGGATTCACCCCTCCACTTT. Translated: CASSRDREDSPLHF. Combining the CDR3 with reference TRBV19 and TRBJ1-6 gives the whole variable domain DGGITQSPKYLFRKEGQNVTLSCEQNLNHDAMYWYRQDPGQGLRLIYYSQIVNDFQKGDIAEGYSVSREKKESFPLTVTSAQKNPTAFYLCASSRDREDSPLHFGNGTRLTVT.

The rearrangement uses TRBV29-1 and TRBJ1-5; 7 positions agree with TRBD1. The germline gives CDR1 SQVTM, CDR2 ANQGSEA. Trimming removed 4 bases from V and 3 bases from J; junction bases left unmatched: 6. The CDR3 contains 14 residues. The CDR3 loop is CSVGDSTVNQPQHF. As DNA, the CDR3 is TGCAGCGTTGGGGACAGCACCGTCAATCAGCCCCAGCATTTT.